What follows is one T cell receptor beta chain and its context. What it binds is not known. This specimen comes from a study of shared clonotypes between healthy human individuals. General study findings and limits: Relative to memory subsets, naive subsets generally showed larger estimated richness.

All donors were Caucasian adults living in Nashville, Tennessee. The junction had 12 bases not matched to a gene; V was cut back by 6 bases and J by 7 bases. The CDR3 sequence is 15 residues long. Germline V gene data show CDR1 as MNHEY and CDR2 as SVGAGI. Profiling relied on immunoSEQ multiplex PCR, and the TCRdb table lists in-frame clones only, not all of them. Here the sample spans approximately 1,500,000 clones, about 96% being singletons. The genes are TRBV6-5 and TRBJ2-1, with 7 bases that match TRBD1. The source material was naive CD4+ T cells sorted from blood. Regarding subset: CD45RA+ positively selected. The source is a man aged 30 to 45 in good health. CDR3 amino acids: CASSRPTGNGNEQFF. DNA for the CDR3: TGTGCCAGCAGCCGACCGACAGGGAACGGGAATGAGCAGTTCTTC.